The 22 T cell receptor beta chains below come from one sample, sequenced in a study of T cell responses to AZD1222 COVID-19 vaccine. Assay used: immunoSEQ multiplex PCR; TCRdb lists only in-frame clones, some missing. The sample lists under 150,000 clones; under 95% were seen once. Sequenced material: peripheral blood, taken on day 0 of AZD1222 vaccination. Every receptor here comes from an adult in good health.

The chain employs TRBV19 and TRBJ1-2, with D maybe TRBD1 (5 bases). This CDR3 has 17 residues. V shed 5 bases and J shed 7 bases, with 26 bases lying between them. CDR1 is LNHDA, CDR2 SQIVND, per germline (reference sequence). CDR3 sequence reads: CASSLRGKGRGERGYTF. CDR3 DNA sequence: TGTGCCAGTAGTCTTCGTGGGAAAGGGAGAGGGGAGCGTGGCTACACCTTC.

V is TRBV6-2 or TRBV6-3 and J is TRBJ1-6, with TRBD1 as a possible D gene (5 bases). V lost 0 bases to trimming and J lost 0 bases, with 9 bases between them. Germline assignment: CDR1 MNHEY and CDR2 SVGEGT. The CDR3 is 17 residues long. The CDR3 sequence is CASSYSRGSSYNSPLHF. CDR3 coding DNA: TGTGCCAGCAGTTACTCACGGGGGAGCTCCTATAATTCACCCCTCCACTTT.

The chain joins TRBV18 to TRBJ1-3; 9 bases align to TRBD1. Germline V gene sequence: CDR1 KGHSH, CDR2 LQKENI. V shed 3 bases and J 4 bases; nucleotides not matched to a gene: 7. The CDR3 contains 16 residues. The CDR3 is CASSPGTGNSGNTIYF. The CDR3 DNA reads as TGTGCCAGCTCACCCGGGACAGGGAACTCCGGAAACACCATATATTTT. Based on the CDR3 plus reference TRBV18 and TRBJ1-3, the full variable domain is NAGVMQNPRHLVRRRGQEARLRCSPMKGHSHVYWYRQLPEEGLKFMVYLQKENIIDESGMPKERFSAEFPKEGPSILRIQQVVRGDSAAYFCASSPGTGNSGNTIYFGEGSWLTVV.

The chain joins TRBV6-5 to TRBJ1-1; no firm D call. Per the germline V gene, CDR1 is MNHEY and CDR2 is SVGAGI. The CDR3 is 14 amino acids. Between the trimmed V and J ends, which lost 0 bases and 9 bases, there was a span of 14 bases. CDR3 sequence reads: CASSYSEFAGKAFF. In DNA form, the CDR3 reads TGTGCCAGCAGTTACTCAGAGTTTGCAGGAAAAGCTTTCTTT.

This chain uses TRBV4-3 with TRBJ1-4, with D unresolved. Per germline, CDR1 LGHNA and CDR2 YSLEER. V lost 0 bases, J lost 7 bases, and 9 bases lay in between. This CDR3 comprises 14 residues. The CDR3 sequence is CASSQEPRAEKLFF. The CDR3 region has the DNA TGCGCCAGCAGCCAAGAGCCCCGGGCTGAAAAACTGTTTTTT.

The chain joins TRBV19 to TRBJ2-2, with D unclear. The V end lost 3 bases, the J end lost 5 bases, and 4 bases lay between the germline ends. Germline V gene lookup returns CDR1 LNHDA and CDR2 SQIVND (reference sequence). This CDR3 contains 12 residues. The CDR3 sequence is CASSIWTGELFF. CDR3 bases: TGTGCCAGTAGTATTTGGACCGGGGAGCTGTTTTTT. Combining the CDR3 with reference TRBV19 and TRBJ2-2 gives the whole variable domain DGGITQSPKYLFRKEGQNVTLSCEQNLNHDAMYWYRQDPGQGLRLIYYSQIVNDFQKGDIAEGYSVSREKKESFPLTVTSAQKNPTAFYLCASSIWTGELFFGEGSRLTVL.

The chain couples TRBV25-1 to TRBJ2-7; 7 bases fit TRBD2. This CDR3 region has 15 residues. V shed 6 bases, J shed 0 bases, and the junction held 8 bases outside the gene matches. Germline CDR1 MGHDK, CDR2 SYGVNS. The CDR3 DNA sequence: TGTGCCAGCAGATCTCCGGGGGAGGGCTCCTACGAGCAGTACTTC. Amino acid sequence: CASRSPGEGSYEQYF.

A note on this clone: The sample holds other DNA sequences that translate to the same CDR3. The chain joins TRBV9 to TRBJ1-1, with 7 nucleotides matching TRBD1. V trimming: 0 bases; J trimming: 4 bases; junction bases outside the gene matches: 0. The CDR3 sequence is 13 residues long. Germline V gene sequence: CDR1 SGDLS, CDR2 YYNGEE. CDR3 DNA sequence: TGTGCCAGCAGCGTAGGGACAGGCACTGAAGCTTTCTTT. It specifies CASSVGTGTEAFF.

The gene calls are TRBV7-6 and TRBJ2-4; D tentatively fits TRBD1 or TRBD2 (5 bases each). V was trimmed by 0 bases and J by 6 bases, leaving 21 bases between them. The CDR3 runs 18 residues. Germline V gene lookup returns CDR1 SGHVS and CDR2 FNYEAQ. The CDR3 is CASSLARVVGAWGNIQYF. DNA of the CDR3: TGTGCCAGCAGCTTAGCGCGGGTCGTAGGGGCTTGGGGAAACATTCAGTACTTC. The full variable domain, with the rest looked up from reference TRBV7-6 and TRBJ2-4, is GAGVSQSPRYKVTKRGQDVALRCDPISGHVSLYWYRQALGQGPEFLTYFNYEAQQDKSGLPNDRFSAERPEGSISTLTIQRTEQRDSAMYRCASSLARVVGAWGNIQYFGAGTRLSVL.

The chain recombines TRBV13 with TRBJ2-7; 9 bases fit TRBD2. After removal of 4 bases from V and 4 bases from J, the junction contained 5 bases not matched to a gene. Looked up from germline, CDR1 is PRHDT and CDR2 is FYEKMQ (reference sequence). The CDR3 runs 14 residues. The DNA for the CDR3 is TGTGCCAGCAGCTCTGCGCGGGAGGGGTACGAGCAGTACTTC. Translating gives CASSSAREGYEQYF.

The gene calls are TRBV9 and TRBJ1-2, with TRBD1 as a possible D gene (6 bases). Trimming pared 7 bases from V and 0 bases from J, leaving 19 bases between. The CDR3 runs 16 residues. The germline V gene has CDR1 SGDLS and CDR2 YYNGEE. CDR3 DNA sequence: TGTGCCAGCCGACGGTCAGGGGCAGGGACTAACTATGGCTACACCTTC. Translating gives CASRRSGAGTNYGYTF.

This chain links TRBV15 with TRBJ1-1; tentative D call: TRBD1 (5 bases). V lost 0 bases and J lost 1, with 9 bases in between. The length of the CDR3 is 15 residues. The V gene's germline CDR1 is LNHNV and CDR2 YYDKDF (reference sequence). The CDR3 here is CATSRDFRGNTEAFF. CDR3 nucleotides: TGTGCCACCAGCAGAGACTTTAGGGGGAACACTGAAGCTTTCTTT.

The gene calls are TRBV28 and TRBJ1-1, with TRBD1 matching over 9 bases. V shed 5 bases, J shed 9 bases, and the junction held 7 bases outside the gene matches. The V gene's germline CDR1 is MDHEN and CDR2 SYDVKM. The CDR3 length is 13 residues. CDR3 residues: CASSPTGGPKAFF. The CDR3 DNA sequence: TGTGCCAGCAGTCCGACAGGGGGACCCAAAGCTTTCTTT.

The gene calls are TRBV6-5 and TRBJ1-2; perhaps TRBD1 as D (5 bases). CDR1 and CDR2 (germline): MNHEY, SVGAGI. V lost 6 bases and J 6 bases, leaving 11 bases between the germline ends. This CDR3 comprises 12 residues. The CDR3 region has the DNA TGTGCCAGCAGCCTTGACAGAGATGGCTACACCTTC. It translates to CASSLDRDGYTF.

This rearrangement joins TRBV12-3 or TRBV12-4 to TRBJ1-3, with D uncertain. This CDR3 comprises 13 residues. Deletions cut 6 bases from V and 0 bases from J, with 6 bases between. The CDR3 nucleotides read TGTGCCAGCAGACGTAACTCTGGAAACACCATATATTTT. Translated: CASRRNSGNTIYF.

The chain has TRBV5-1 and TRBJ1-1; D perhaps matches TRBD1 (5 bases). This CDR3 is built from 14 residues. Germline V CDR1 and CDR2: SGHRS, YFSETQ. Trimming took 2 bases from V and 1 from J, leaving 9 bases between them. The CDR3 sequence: CASSFIGGNTEAFF. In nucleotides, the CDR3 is TGCGCCAGCAGCTTTATCGGGGGGAACACTGAAGCTTTCTTT.

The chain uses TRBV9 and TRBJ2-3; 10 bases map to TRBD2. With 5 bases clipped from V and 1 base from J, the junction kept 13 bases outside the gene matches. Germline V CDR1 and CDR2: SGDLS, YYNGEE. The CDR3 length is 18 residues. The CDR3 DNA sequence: TGTGCCAGCAGTATAGGGACTAGCGAAAAGGGAGGCACAGATACGCAGTATTTT. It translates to CASSIGTSEKGGTDTQYF. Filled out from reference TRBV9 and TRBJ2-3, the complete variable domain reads DSGVTQTPKHLITATGQRVTLRCSPRSGDLSVYWYQQSLDQGLQFLIQYYNGEERAKGNILERFSAQQFPDLHSELNLSSLELGDSALYFCASSIGTSEKGGTDTQYFGPGTRLTVL.

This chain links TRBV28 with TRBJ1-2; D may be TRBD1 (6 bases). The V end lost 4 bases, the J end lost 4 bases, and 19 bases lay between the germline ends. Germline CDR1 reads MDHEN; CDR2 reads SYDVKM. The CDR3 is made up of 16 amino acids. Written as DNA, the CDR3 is TGTGCCAGCAGTTCACCCTGGGGGGGCGCCGTCTATGGCTACACCTTC. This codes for CASSSPWGGAVYGYTF.

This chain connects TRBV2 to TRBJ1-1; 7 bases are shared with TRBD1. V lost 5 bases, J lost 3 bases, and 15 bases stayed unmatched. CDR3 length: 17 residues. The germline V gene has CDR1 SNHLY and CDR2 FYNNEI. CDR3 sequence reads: CASSKGEGARAYTEAFF. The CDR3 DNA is TGTGCCAGCAGTAAAGGCGAGGGGGCGCGGGCTTACACTGAAGCTTTCTTT.

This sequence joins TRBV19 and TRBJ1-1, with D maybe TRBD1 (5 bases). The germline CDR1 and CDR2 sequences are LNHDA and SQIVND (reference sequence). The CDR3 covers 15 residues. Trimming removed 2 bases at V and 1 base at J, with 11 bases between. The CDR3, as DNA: TGTGCCAGTAGTATAATGCCAGGGTCGAACACTGAAGCTTTCTTT. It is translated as CASSIMPGSNTEAFF. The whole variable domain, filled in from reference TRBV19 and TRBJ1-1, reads DGGITQSPKYLFRKEGQNVTLSCEQNLNHDAMYWYRQDPGQGLRLIYYSQIVNDFQKGDIAEGYSVSREKKESFPLTVTSAQKNPTAFYLCASSIMPGSNTEAFFGQGTRLTVV.

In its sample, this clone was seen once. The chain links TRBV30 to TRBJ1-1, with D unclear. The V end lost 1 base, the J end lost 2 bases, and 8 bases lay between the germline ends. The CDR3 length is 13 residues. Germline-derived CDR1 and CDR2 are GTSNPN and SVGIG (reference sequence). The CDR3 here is CAWSGSTNTEAFF. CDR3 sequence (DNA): TGTGCCTGGAGTGGTAGCACCAACACTGAAGCTTTCTTT.

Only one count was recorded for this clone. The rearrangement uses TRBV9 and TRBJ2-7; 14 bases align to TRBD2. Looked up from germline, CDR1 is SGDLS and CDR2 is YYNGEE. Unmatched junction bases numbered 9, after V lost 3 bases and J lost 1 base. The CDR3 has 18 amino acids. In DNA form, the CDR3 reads TGTGCCAGCAGCGCCACCGGGACTAGCGGGAGTGGGTCCTACGAGCAGTACTTC. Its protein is CASSATGTSGSGSYEQYF.